This T cell receptor (beta chain) was documented in a study of T cells after yellow fever vaccination. Study-wide findings and caveats: The study noted that FACS-sorted repertoires could contain abundant clonotypes contaminating from the bulk population. Across the CD4 and CD8 compartments, a small share of clonotypes was present in both. The secondary response showed a weaker magnitude and a faster peak, day 5 versus 15. Post-booster repertoires again held most primary-vaccination clones (around 95% CD4, roughly 90% CD8).

The CDR3 is 13 amino acids. Trimming shortened V by 8 bases and J by 4 bases, and 14 bases separated the two germline ends. This clonotype was seen a handful of times. Its antigen is undetermined. TCRdb processed the 5' RACE reads anew with MiXCR; each CDR3 protein has one entry. The sample consists of about 240,000 distinct CDR3 sequences, approximately 3.8% of them appearing once. The sequence derives from a man between 18 and 29 years old who received the YFV17D yellow fever vaccine. The sequencing here drew on PBMCs, taken 15 days after the yellow fever booster vaccination. The chain couples TRBV12-3 or TRBV12-4 to TRBJ1-2; maybe TRBD1 (5 bases). CDR3 residues: CASSRGGFYGYTF. CDR3 sequence (DNA): TGTGCCAGCTCACGGGGCGGCTTCTATGGCTACACCTTC.